The present T cell receptor (beta chain) was sequenced within a study of cytotoxic CD8 clonotypes in ibrutinib-treated CLL. Whole-study results and caveats: Contraction or stability on treatment characterized the public clonotypes, which were uncommon. Progressing patients had sampling times that differed from those of sustained-remission patients.

Clones were sequenced by immunoSEQ multiplex PCR, and TCRdb holds only the in-frame ones, with some missing. Here the sample spans tens of thousands of clones, 55% to 70% being singletons. This clone is deemed medium-sized. Its target is not known. Germline CDR1 and CDR2: LGHNA and YNFKEQ. This CDR3 contains 14 residues. Trimming took off 2 bases at V and 7 bases at J, with 12 bases between the two ends. The V call is TRBV4-2, the J call TRBJ1-5, with D unclear. Sequences were derived from PBMCs, sampled after 24 months of ibrutinib treatment. The sequence came from a human donor with chronic lymphocytic leukemia. CDR3 nucleotides: TGTGCCAGCAGCCAAAGAGGGCTGGGGCAGCCCCAGCATTTT. Encoded protein: CASSQRGLGQPQHF.